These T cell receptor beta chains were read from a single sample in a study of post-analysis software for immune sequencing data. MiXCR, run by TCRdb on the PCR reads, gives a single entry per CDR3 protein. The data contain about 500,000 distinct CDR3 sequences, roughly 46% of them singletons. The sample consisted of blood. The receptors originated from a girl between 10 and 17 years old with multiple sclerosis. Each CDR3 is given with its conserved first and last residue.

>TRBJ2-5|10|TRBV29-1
CSAGVQTQYF
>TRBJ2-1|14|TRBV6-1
CASGKQTNYNEQFF
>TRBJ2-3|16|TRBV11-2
CASSLEGRGGTDTQYF
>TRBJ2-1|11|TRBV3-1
CASSLGYGQFF
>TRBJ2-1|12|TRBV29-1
CSSAGQINEQFF
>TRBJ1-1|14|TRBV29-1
CSVEDLRTNTEAFF
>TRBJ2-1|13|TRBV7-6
CASSSDDSTEQFF
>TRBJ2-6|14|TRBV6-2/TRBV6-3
CASSSSDSRNVLTF
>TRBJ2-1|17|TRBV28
CASSLRGGLAGFDEQFF
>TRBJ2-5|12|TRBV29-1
CSVARDQETQYF
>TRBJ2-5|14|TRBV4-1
CASSQVGGAETQYF
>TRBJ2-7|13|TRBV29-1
CSVGTSGSYEQYF
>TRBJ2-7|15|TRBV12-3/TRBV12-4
CASSTTSGRRSEQYF
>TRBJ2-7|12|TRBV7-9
CASSADRYEQYF
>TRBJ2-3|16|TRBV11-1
CASSPRRGYSTDTQYF
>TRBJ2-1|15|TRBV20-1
CSAPRRVGSYNEQFF
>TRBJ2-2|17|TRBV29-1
CSVEGDRAIKNTGELFF
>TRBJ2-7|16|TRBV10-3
CAISERGFLSRDEQYF
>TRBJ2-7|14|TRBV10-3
CAISEPRSSYEQYF
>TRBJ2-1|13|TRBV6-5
CASRAGLHNEQFF
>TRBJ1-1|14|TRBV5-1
CASRLTGDQTEAFF
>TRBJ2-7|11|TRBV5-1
CASSLDYEQYF
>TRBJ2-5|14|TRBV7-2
CASRPGTGGETQYF
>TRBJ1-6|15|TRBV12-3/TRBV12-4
CASSPSGQGSRPLHF
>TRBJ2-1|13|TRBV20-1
CSASPGLANEQFF
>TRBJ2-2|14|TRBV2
CASSEDIGAGELFF
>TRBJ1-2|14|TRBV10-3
CAIKGQDRDYGYTF
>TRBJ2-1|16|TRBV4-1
CASSFRTGGRPNEQFF
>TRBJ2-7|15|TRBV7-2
CASSLNGGRSGEQYF
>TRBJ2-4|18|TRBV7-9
CASSLGGSGRVSKNIQYF
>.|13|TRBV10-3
CAIRPGGTYEQYF
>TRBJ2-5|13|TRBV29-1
CSVGHVLQETQYF
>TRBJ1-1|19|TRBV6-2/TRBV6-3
CAGSYRMDRGPLGGTEAFF
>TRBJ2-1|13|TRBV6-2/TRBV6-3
CATSTGYNNEQFF
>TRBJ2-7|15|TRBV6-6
CASRTQGSRELEQYF
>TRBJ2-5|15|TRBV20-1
CSARDMAGGEETQYF
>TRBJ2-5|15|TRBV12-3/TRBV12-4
CASSFAGRDQETQYF
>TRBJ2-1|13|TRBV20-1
CSARPSGGDEQFF
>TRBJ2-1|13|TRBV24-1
CAVGGSLEYEQFF
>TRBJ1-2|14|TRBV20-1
CSAQQLLANYGYTF
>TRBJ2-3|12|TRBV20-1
CIGRGDTDTQYF
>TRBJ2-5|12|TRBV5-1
CASSLELETQYF
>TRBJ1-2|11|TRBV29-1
CSARNGEGYTF
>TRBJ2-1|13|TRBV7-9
CASSPRDINEQFF
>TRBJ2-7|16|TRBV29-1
CSVSTSGRAPDYEQYF
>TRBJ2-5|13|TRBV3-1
CASSRSGRETQYF
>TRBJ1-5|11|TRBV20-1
CSASMGQPQHF
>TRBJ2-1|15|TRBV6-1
CASTTQRQAYNEQFF
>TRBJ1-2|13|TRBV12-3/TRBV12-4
CASSHQQGNGYTF
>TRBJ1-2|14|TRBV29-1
CSVEEEGQIYGYTF
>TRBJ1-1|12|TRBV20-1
CSAAAGNTEAFF
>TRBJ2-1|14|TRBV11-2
CASSLAGTCNEQFF
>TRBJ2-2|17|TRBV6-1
CASSEAPVQLKSRELFF
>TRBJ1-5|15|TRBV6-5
CASRKGLSAGQPQHF
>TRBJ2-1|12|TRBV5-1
CASSLTNNEQFF